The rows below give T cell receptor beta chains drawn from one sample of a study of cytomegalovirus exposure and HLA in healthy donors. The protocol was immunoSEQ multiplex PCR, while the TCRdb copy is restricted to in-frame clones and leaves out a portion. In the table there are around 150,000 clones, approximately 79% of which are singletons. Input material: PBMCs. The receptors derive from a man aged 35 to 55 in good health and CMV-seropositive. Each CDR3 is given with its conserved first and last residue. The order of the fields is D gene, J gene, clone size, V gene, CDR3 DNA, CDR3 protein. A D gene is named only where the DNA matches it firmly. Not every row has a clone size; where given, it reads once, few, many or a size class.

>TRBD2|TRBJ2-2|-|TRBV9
TGTGCCAGCAGCCTCCGGGGGGATTCGAACACCGGGGAGCTGTTTTTT
CASSLRGDSNTGELFF
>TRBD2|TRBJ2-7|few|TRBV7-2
TGTGCCAGCACCACCGCGGGACTAGCGGTCTACGAGCAGTACTTC
CASTTAGLAVYEQYF
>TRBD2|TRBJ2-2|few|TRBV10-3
TGTGCCATCAGTTCTAAAAGCGGGGGGGCCTCCGGGGAGCTGTTTTTT
CAISSKSGGASGELFF
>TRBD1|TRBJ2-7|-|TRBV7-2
TGTGCCAGCAGCTTAGCGACAGGGGCGGACCACGAGCAGTACTTC
CASSLATGADHEQYF
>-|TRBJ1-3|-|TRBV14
TGTGCCAGCAGCCCGCGGTTGGCGGGAAACACCATATATTTT
CASSPRLAGNTIYF
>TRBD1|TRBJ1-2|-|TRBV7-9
TGTGCCAGCAGCGGACGGGACAGGATGCGTTCTGGCTACACCTTC
CASSGRDRMRSGYTF
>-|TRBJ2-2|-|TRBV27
TGTGCCAGCCAGCGGTTCGCCGGGGAGCTGTTTTTT
CASQRFAGELFF
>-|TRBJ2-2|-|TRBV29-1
TGCAGCGTTCCTTGGGAGGGGGGGACCGGGGAGCTGTTTTTT
CSVPWEGGTGELFF
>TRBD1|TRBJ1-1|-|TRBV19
TGTGCCAGTTCACCCCGGGACAGCGTAGGCACTGAAGCTTTCTTT
CASSPRDSVGTEAFF
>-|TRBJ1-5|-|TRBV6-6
TGTGCCAGCAGTTACCGGGCCGGGGGTAGCAATCAGCCCCAGCATTTT
CASSYRAGGSNQPQHF
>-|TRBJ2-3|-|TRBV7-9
TGTGCCAGCAGCTTAGTTGCGGGCAGCACAGATACGCAGTATTTT
CASSLVAGSTDTQYF
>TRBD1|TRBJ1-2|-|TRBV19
TGTGCCAGTAGTCCCCGGACAGGGAATTTTGAGGGCTACACCTTC
CASSPRTGNFEGYTF
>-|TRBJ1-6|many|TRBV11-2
TGTGCCAGCACCGTGGGAGGGGTGGGCGTACCCCTCCACTTT
CASTVGGVGVPLHF
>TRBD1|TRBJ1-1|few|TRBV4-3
TGCGCCAGCAGCCAGTACAGGGGGGAAGCTTTCTTT
CASSQYRGEAFF
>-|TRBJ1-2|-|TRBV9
TGTGCCAGCAGGTCCACTGGCTATGGCTACACCTTC
CASRSTGYGYTF
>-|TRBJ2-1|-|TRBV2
TGTGCCAGCATCGACAATGAGCAGTTCTTC
CASIDNEQFF
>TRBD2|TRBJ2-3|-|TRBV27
TGTGCCAGCAGTTTATTGAGGGGGACTAGCGGGGGGCCGCGCACAGATACGCAGTATTTT
CASSLLRGTSGGPRTDTQYF
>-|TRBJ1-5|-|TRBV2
TGTGCCAGCAACGGGGGAGGGGACCAGCCCCAGCATTTT
CASNGGGDQPQHF
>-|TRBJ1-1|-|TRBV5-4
TGTGCCAGCAGCTCACAGGCCCAGAACACTGAAGCTTTCTTT
CASSSQAQNTEAFF
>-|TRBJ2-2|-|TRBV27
TGTGCCAGCAGTTCCCCCGCGGGGCGGGAGCTGTTTTTT
CASSSPAGRELFF
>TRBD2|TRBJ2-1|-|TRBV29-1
TGCAGCGTTGAACCTAGCGGAATATACAATGAGCAGTTCTTC
CSVEPSGIYNEQFF
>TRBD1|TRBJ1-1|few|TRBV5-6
TGTGCCAGCAGCCCCATTTGGGACAGCGAGGAAGCTTTCTTT
CASSPIWDSEEAFF
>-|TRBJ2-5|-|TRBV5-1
TGCGCCAGCAGCTTGGGCGGTCGGGGGTTTAGGCAAGAGACCCAGTACTTC
CASSLGGRGFRQETQYF
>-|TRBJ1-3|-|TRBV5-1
TGCGCCAGCAGCTTACAGGTTTCTGGAAACACCATATATTTT
CASSLQVSGNTIYF
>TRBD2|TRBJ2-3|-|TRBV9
TGTGCCAGCAGCCCTCAAGCGGGGAGGGCAGATACGCAGTATTTT
CASSPQAGRADTQYF
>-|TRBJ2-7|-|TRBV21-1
TGTGCCAGCATGCCCCCAGGAATACACGAGCAGTACTTC
CASMPPGIHEQYF
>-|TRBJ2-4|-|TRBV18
TGTGCCAGCTCACTCAGGGACATTCAGTACTTC
CASSLRDIQYF
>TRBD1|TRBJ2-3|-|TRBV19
TGTGCCAGTAGTATTGGACAGGGGCGGGAAGATACGCAGTATTTT
CASSIGQGREDTQYF
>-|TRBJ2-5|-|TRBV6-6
TGTGCCAGTACAGGGTCCCAAGAGACCCAGTACTTC
CASTGSQETQYF
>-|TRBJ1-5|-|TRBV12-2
TGTGCAAGTCGCTTACCGACAGTAAATAGCAATCAGCCCCAGCATTTT
CASRLPTVNSNQPQHF
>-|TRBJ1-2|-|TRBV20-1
TGCAGTGCTAGAGATCCGGGGGGCTACACCTTC
CSARDPGGYTF
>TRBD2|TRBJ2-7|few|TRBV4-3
TGCGCCAGCACCCAGGAGCGGGAGGGCCCACTCGAGCAGTACTTC
CASTQEREGPLEQYF
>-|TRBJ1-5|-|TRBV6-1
TGTGCCAGCAAGGAACAGGGCTATAGCAATCAGCCCCAGCATTTT
CASKEQGYSNQPQHF
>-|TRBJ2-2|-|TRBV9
TGTGCCAGCAGCGTAGGGGGAGCGTCGAACACCGGGGAGCTGTTTTTT
CASSVGGASNTGELFF
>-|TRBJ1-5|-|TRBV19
TGTGCCAGTAGTTACCAGGGGCAGGACCGCAATCAGCCCCAGCATTTT
CASSYQGQDRNQPQHF
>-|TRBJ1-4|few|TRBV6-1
TGTGCCAGCAGTGAGGCAGGTCCGGCTAATGAAAAACTGTTTTTT
CASSEAGPANEKLFF